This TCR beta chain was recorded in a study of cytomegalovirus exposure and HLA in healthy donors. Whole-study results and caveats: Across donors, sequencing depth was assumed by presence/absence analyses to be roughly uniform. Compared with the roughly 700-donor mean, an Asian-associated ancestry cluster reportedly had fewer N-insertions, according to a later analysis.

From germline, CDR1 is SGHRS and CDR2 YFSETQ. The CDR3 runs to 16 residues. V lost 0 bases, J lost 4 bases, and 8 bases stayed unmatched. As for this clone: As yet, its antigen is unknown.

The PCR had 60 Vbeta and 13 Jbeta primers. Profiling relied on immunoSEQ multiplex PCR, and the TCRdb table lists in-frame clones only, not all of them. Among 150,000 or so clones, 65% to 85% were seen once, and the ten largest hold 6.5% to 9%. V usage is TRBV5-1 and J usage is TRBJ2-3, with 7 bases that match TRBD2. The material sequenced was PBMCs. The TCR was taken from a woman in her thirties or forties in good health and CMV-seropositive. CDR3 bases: TGCGCCAGCAGCTTGGTTGGGGGGGAGATATCAGATACGCAGTATTTT. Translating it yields CASSLVGGEISDTQYF.